One and the same sample provided the 28 T cell receptor beta chains below, sequenced in a study of cytomegalovirus exposure and HLA in healthy donors. The PCR employed 60 Vbeta primers together with 13 Jbeta primers. TCRdb's copy holds only in-frame clones and misses some; the assay was immunoSEQ multiplex PCR. The sample comprises about 160,000 clones, 65% to 80% of which are singletons, and approximately 4.6% rests with the top ten. Material for sequencing was PBMCs. The receptors come from a man younger than 35 in good health and CMV-seropositive.

This clone was picked up a small number of times. The chain employs TRBV5-6 and TRBJ1-1; TRBD1 agrees at 7 bases. V shed 3 bases, J shed 4 bases, and the junction held 9 bases outside the gene matches. CDR1 is SGHDT, CDR2 YYEEEE, per germline. This CDR3 has 15 residues. CDR3 sequence reads: CASSYLTGSLTEAFF. The DNA for the CDR3 is TGTGCCAGCAGCTACTTGACAGGGTCGCTCACTGAAGCTTTCTTT.

The chain has TRBV5-6 and TRBJ2-1; D gene unclear. CDR1 is SGHDT and CDR2 is YYEEEE in the germline V gene. The CDR3 length is 15 residues. V lost 3 bases and J 0 bases, leaving 10 bases between the germline ends. The chain's CDR3 is CASSSDFPSYNEQFF. The DNA of the CDR3 is TGTGCCAGCAGCTCCGACTTCCCCTCCTACAATGAGCAGTTCTTC.

This chain uses TRBV19 with TRBJ2-5; D possibly corresponds to TRBD2 (5 bases). V lost 3 bases to trimming and J lost 5 bases, with 13 bases between them. Germline V gene sequence: CDR1 LNHDA, CDR2 SQIVND (reference sequence). CDR3 length equals 14 residues. The CDR3 loop reads CASSMTTVGETQYF. The CDR3 DNA sequence: TGTGCCAGTAGTATGACTACGGTTGGGGAGACCCAGTACTTC.

The chain carries TRBV4-1 and TRBJ1-2; D uncertain. Deletions cut 3 bases from V and 4 bases from J, with 18 bases between. The V gene's germline CDR1 is MGHRA and CDR2 YSYEKL. CDR3 length: 16 amino acids. This CDR3 reads CASSHSHQELLYGYTF. The CDR3 DNA reads TGCGCCAGCAGCCACTCTCATCAGGAACTCCTCTATGGCTACACCTTC.

J is TRBJ2-5 and V is TRBV5-4; TRBD2 aligns across 8 bases. This CDR3 has 15 residues. The J segment lost 2 bases and the V segment lost 4 bases, leaving 7 bases of the junction unmatched. Per the germline V gene, CDR1 is SGHNT and CDR2 is YYREEE (reference sequence). Here the CDR3 reads CASSRIAGNQETQYF. The CDR3 DNA reads as TGTGCCAGCAGCAGGATAGCGGGGAATCAAGAGACCCAGTACTTC.

This sequence joins TRBV11-3 and TRBJ1-2; D might be TRBD1 (6 bases). The CDR3 has 14 residues. Germline assignment: CDR1 SGHNT and CDR2 YENEEA. Trimming took 8 bases from V and 0 from J, leaving 13 bases between them. The CDR3: CASCTGLANYGYTF. Written as DNA, the CDR3 is TGTGCCAGCTGTACAGGGCTAGCTAACTATGGCTACACCTTC.

This clone has only a few counts. The V call is TRBV6-5, the J call TRBJ1-1; possibly TRBD1 for D (6 bases). This CDR3 contains 15 residues. V lost 4 bases and J 1 base, leaving 13 bases between the germline ends. CDR1 is MNHEY and CDR2 is SVGAGI in the germline V gene. CDR3 sequence: CASSLDSVRNTEAFF. CDR3 nucleotide sequence: TGTGCCAGCAGTTTGGACAGTGTACGGAACACTGAAGCTTTCTTT.

In this sample, this clone turned up once. The chain recombines TRBV6-1 with TRBJ1-2; D unclear. Germline CDR1 is MNHNS and CDR2 is SASEGT. V lost 5 bases and J 5 bases, leaving 9 bases between the germline ends. The CDR3 totals 12 residues. The DNA of the CDR3 is TGTGCCAGCAGTATCATAGATTATGGCTACACCTTC. Translating gives CASSIIDYGYTF.

This chain's CDR3 is CATSRDLGQGSLDEQFF. CDR3 in DNA: TGTGCCACCAGCAGAGATTTAGGACAGGGGTCTTTGGATGAGCAGTTCTTC. V gene TRBV15 combines with J gene TRBJ2-1; 9 bases are shared with TRBD1. J lost 8 bases, V lost 0 bases, and 11 bases had no gene match. Germline V lookup: CDR1 LNHNV, CDR2 YYDKDF (reference sequence). This CDR3 has 17 residues. The complete variable domain, with remaining parts taken from reference TRBV15 and TRBJ2-1, reads DAMVIQNPRYQVTQFGKPVTLSCSQTLNHNVMYWYQQKSSQAPKLLFHYYDKDFNNEADTPDNFQSRRPNTSFCFLDIRSPGLGDTAMYLCATSRDLGQGSLDEQFFGPGTRLTVL.

This chain joins TRBV6-5 and TRBJ2-1; no clear D gene. This CDR3 region has 14 residues. Trimming stripped 4 bases from V and 1 base from J, with 8 bases between. The V gene's germline CDR1 is MNHEY and CDR2 SVGAGI. The CDR3 sequence: CASSFQASYNEQFF. The CDR3 nucleotides are TGTGCCAGCAGTTTCCAGGCGTCCTACAATGAGCAGTTCTTC.

This clone was counted once. CDR3 nucleotide sequence: TGTGCCAGCAGCTTATCAACCCAGCGGGGGGCCTCCACAGATACGCAGTATTTT. Translating it yields CASSLSTQRGASTDTQYF. The J gene is TRBJ2-3, the V gene TRBV7-9, with 9 bases fitting TRBD2. This CDR3 is 18 amino acids long. V lost 2 bases, J lost 2 bases, and 11 bases stayed unmatched. Germline V CDR1 and CDR2: SEHNR, FQNEAQ (reference sequence).

This sequence joins TRBV27 and TRBJ1-1; a weak D match, TRBD1 (6 bases). Trimming took 4 bases from V and 8 from J, leaving 14 bases between them. CDR3 length equals 13 residues. Looked up from germline, CDR1 is MNHEY and CDR2 is SMNVEV (reference sequence). The CDR3 sequence: CASSSGQVSEAFF. CDR3 coding DNA: TGTGCCAGCAGTTCGGGACAAGTGAGCGAAGCTTTCTTT.

The V call is TRBV27, the J call TRBJ2-2, with 8 bases lining up with TRBD2. Trimming cost V 6 bases and J 1 base; bases outside gene matches: 7. CDR3 size: 16 residues. Germline V gene data show CDR1 as MNHEY and CDR2 as SMNVEV (reference sequence). CDR3 nucleotides: TGTGCCAGCAGCCGAGGACTAGCAATGAACACCGGGGAGCTGTTTTTT. It is translated as CASSRGLAMNTGELFF.

The chain recombines TRBV14 with TRBJ1-6, with 10 bases identical to TRBD1. The junction had 6 bases not matched to a gene; V was cut back by 1 base and J by 6 bases. Germline V gene sequence: CDR1 SGHDN, CDR2 FVKESK. The CDR3 sequence is 17 residues long. The CDR3 bases are TGTGCCAGCAGCCAAGTAGGCAGACAGGGGGCTAATTCACCCCTCCACTTT. As protein: CASSQVGRQGANSPLHF. Using reference TRBV14 and TRBJ1-6 for the parts outside the CDR3, the full variable domain is EAGVTQFPSHSVIEKGQTVTLRCDPISGHDNLYWYRRVMGKEIKFLLHFVKESKQDESGMPNNRFLAERTGGTYSTLKVQPAELEDSGVYFCASSQVGRQGANSPLHFGNGTRLTVT.

This clone was observed a single time. V is TRBV27 and J is TRBJ2-5; the match to TRBD2 covers 7 bases. Germline assignment: CDR1 MNHEY and CDR2 SMNVEV (reference sequence). Trimming took 3 bases from V and 5 from J; bases not matched to a gene: 9. The CDR3 has 15 residues. CDR3 region: CASSFYPGGKETQYF. The CDR3 DNA follows: TGTGCCAGCAGTTTTTACCCGGGGGGAAAGGAGACCCAGTACTTC.

This chain uses TRBV11-2 with TRBJ2-1; no firm D call. Trimming stripped 4 bases from V and 5 bases from J, with 9 bases between. The CDR3 extends over 13 amino acids. Germline CDR1 is SGHAT and CDR2 is FQNNGV. CDR3 residues: CASSSRGDNEQFF. CDR3 DNA sequence: TGTGCCAGCAGCTCCCGAGGAGACAATGAGCAGTTCTTC.

In its sample, this clone was seen a few times. The chain has TRBV5-6 and TRBJ1-2, with 7 nucleotides matching TRBD1. CDR3 length: 13 residues. Germline V gene sequence: CDR1 SGHDT, CDR2 YYEEEE. V trimming: 4 bases; J trimming: 6 bases; junction bases outside the gene matches: 6. CDR3 sequence: CASSPTGKNGYTF. Here the CDR3 DNA reads TGTGCCAGCAGCCCGACAGGGAAGAATGGCTACACCTTC.

The CDR3 here is CASTERERREETQYF. The DNA for the CDR3 is TGTGCCAGCACAGAGCGGGAACGTCGGGAGGAGACCCAGTACTTC. This rearrangement joins TRBV6-1 to TRBJ2-5; TRBD2 matches at 7 bases. The length of the CDR3 is 15 residues. Looked up from germline, CDR1 is MNHNS and CDR2 is SASEGT. With 7 bases clipped from V and 5 bases from J, the junction kept 13 bases outside the gene matches.

The chain joins TRBV27 to TRBJ1-5; D unclear. Germline CDR1 is MNHEY and CDR2 is SMNVEV (reference sequence). The length of the CDR3 is 15 residues. V dropped 3 bases and J dropped 5 bases, with 14 bases sitting between them. Here the CDR3 DNA reads TGTGCCAGCAGTTTCATAGCGTCGGGAGATCAGCCCCAGCATTTT. This sequence encodes CASSFIASGDQPQHF.

The chain couples TRBV4-1 to TRBJ1-2; D gene unclear. This CDR3 is 16 amino acids long. Germline loops: CDR1 MGHRA, CDR2 YSYEKL. The ends were cut back, 1 base at V and 0 bases at J, with 12 bases in the middle. The CDR3 sequence: CASSQVPPEANYGYTF. The DNA of the CDR3 is TGCGCCAGCAGCCAAGTCCCCCCGGAGGCTAACTATGGCTACACCTTC.

Turning to this clone: The same CDR3 also results from other DNA sequences found in this sample. The V and J genes are TRBV5-1 and TRBJ1-2; D is ambiguous. Trimming removed 4 bases at V and 2 bases at J, with 15 bases between. Germline values: CDR1 SGHRS, CDR2 YFSETQ. The CDR3 has 15 residues. The CDR3 region is CASSPSTEPNYGYTF. DNA for the CDR3: TGCGCCAGCAGCCCAAGCACAGAACCGAACTATGGCTACACCTTC.

V gene TRBV28 combines with J gene TRBJ1-1; D gene ambiguous. The CDR3 covers 11 residues. Trimming pared 9 bases from V and 1 base from J, leaving 6 bases between. CDR1 and CDR2 (germline): MDHEN, SYDVKM. In DNA, the CDR3 is TGTGCCAGTTCCCGGAACACTGAAGCTTTCTTT. Translation gives CASSRNTEAFF.

The chain joins TRBV5-5 to TRBJ1-4; perhaps TRBD1 as D (6 bases). Trimming took 7 bases from V and 3 from J, leaving 7 bases between them. Germline V gene sequence: CDR1 SGHKS, CDR2 YYEKEE (reference sequence). CDR3 size: 12 residues. The CDR3 region has the DNA TGTGCCAGCCAGGGGCCTAATGAAAAACTGTTTTTT. Translated, it gives CASQGPNEKLFF.

The CDR3 region has the DNA TGTGCCAGCAGTCCCGGACTGATCAGCAATCAGCCCCAGCATTTT. Its translation is CASSPGLISNQPQHF. V and J are TRBV6-1 and TRBJ1-5; no clear D gene. CDR1 and CDR2 from the germline V gene are MNHNS and SASEGT. Deletions cut 5 bases from V and 1 base from J, with 12 bases between. The CDR3 spans 15 residues.

The chain links TRBV18 to TRBJ2-1; D gene ambiguous. V was clipped by 0 bases and J by 8 bases, with 11 bases between them. The CDR3 is 14 residues long. Per germline, CDR1 KGHSH and CDR2 LQKENI. CDR3 nucleotide sequence: TGTGCCAGCTCACCACCGTCCGGGTTCGATGAGCAGTTCTTC. Encoded protein: CASSPPSGFDEQFF.

The chain links TRBV5-1 to TRBJ2-2; D may be TRBD1 (5 bases). The CDR3 length is 13 residues. CDR1 is SGHRS, CDR2 YFSETQ, per germline. V lost 4 bases and J 6 bases, leaving 10 bases between the germline ends. The CDR3 protein is CASSPQVPGELFF. The CDR3 DNA is TGCGCCAGCAGCCCACAGGTCCCCGGGGAGCTGTTTTTT.

This clone was recorded once. The chain couples TRBV27 to TRBJ1-4, with D possibly being TRBD1 (5 bases). Germline CDR1 is MNHEY and CDR2 is SMNVEV (reference sequence). This CDR3 comprises 15 residues. V lost 3 bases and J 7 bases, leaving 15 bases between the germline ends. CDR3 nucleotide sequence: TGTGCCAGCAGTTTGTTTAAGGGGATAGGTGAAAAACTGTTTTTT. Its translation: CASSLFKGIGEKLFF.

The rearrangement uses TRBV5-1 and TRBJ1-1; D unresolved. The V end lost 0 bases, the J end lost 1 base, and 7 bases lay between the germline ends. Germline V lookup: CDR1 SGHRS, CDR2 YFSETQ. This CDR3 has 14 amino acids. The DNA of the CDR3 is TGCGCCAGCAGCTTGGCGGCGGCGAACACTGAAGCTTTCTTT. Residues: CASSLAAANTEAFF. Full variable domain (missing parts from reference TRBV5-1 and TRBJ1-1): KAGVTQTPRYLIKTRGQQVTLSCSPISGHRSVSWYQQTPGQGLQFLFEYFSETQRNKGNFPGRFSGRQFSNSRSEMNVSTLELGDSALYLCASSLAAANTEAFFGQGTRLTVV.